The clone carrying this T cell receptor beta chain was counted only a few times. The target antigen is unknown. V gave up 3 bases and J gave up 4 bases, with 9 bases separating them. The CDR3 is made up of 13 amino acids. TCRdb re-analysed the 5' RACE reads in MiXCR, keeping a single row per CDR3 protein. This sample has 100,000 to 150,000 distinct CDR3 sequences, with approximately 10% found just once. These data belong to a study of CD8 T cells in ankylosing spondylitis. Findings of the study overall: Disease-associated clones were CD8+ and fairly uncommon in peripheral blood. A TCR beta motif of eight highly homologous variants appeared characteristic of ankylosing spondylitis blood.

V and J are TRBV12-3 or TRBV12-4 and TRBJ1-1, with D tentatively TRBD1 (5 bases). The sequence derives from a male donor with ankylosing spondylitis or in good health (not recorded which). Sample: blood, either unsorted or a sorted T cell fraction (not recorded which). The CDR3 is CASSFTGPTEAFF. The CDR3 DNA is TGTGCCAGCAGTTTCACGGGGCCCACTGAAGCTTTCTTT.